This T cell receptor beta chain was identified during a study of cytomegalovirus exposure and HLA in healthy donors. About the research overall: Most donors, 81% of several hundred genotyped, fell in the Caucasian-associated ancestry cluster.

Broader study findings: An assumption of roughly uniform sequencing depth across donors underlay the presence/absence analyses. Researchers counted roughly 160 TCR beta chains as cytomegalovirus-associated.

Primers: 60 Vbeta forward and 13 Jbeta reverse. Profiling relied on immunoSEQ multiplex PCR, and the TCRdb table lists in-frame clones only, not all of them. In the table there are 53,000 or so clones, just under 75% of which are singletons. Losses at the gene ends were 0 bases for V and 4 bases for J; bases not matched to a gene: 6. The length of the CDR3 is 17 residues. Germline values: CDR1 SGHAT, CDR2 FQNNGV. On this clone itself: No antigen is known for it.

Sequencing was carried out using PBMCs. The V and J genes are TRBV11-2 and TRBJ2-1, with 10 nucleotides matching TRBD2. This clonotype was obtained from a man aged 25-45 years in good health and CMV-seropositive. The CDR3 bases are TGTGCCAGCAGCTTAGACAGGACTAGCGGAGCTTACAATGAGCAGTTCTTC. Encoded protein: CASSLDRTSGAYNEQFF.